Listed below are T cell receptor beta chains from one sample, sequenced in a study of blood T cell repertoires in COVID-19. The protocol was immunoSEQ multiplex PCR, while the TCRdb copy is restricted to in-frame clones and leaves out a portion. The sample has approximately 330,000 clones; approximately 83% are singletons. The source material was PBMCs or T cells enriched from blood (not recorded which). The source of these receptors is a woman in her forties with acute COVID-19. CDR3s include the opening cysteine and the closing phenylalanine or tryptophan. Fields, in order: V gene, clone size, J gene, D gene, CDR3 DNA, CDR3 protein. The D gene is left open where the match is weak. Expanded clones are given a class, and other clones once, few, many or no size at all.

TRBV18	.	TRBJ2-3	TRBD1	TGTGCCAGCTCCCCACAGGACAGGGCCTTCACAGATACGCAGTATTTT	CASSPQDRAFTDTQYF
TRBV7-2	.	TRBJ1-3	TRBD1	TGTGCCAGCAGCTCCGACAGGGGTATTGGAAACACCATATATTTT	CASSSDRGIGNTIYF
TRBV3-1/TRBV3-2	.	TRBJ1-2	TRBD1	TGTGCCAGCAGCAACCGGGACAGGGAATTTTATGGCTACACCTTC	CASSNRDREFYGYTF
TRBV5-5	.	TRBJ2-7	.	TGTGCCAGCAGCTTGTCGGGGGACGAGCAGTACTTC	CASSLSGDEQYF
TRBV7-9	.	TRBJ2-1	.	TGTGCCAGCAGCCGGAGTCTAAATACCTACAATGAGCAGTTCTTC	CASSRSLNTYNEQFF
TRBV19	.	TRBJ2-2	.	TGTGCCAGTAGTATAGGTCGGCAGGTCACCGGGGAGCTGTTTTTT	CASSIGRQVTGELFF
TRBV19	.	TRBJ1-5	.	TGTGCCAGTAGTCCTCCGGCGGGGGCGATCCATCAGCCCCAGCATTTT	CASSPPAGAIHQPQHF
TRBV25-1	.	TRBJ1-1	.	TGTGCCAGCAGGCAGGTGAACACTGAAGCTTTCTTT	CASRQVNTEAFF
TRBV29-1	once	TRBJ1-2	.	TGCAGCGACAGGGCGACCGGCTATGGCTACACCTTC	CSDRATGYGYTF
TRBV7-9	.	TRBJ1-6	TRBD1	TGTGCCAGCAGCCAGACAGGGACTAATTCACCCCTCCACTTT	CASSQTGTNSPLHF
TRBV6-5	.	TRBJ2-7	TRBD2	TGTGCCAGCAGTTACCTAGCGGGGCCCTACGAGCAGTACTTC	CASSYLAGPYEQYF
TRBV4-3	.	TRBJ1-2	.	TGCGCCAGCAGCCAAGCAAATACAGGGAGCTATGGCTACACCTTC	CASSQANTGSYGYTF
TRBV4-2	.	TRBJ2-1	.	TGTGCCAGCAGCCAAGATCCCGCCTACAATGAGCAGTTCTTC	CASSQDPAYNEQFF
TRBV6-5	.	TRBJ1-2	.	TGTGCCATTTCGATGGACAGTAACTATGGCTACACCTTC	CAISMDSNYGYTF
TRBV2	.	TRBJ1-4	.	TGTGCCAGCAGTGCGGGGGACCGAGAAAAACTGTTTTTT	CASSAGDREKLFF
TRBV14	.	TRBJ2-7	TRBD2	TGTGCCAGCAGCCAAGATCGCGGGAGCTACTACGAGCAGTACTTC	CASSQDRGSYYEQYF
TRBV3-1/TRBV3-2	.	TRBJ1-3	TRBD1	TGTGCCAGCAGCCAAGAATGGAGACAGGGCTCTGGAAACACCATATATTTT	CASSQEWRQGSGNTIYF
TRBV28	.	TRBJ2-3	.	TGTGCCAGCAGTTCCTCTAGCACAGATACGCAGTATTTT	CASSSSSTDTQYF
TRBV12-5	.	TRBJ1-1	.	TGTGCTAGTGGTTTGGTCCGGGACACTGAAGCTTTCTTT	CASGLVRDTEAFF
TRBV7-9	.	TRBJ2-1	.	TGTGCCAGCAGCTTAAGGGATTCCGCGGGTTCCTACAATGAGCAGTTCTTC	CASSLRDSAGSYNEQFF
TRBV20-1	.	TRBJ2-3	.	TGCAGTGCTAGTCGGGGGTTCGGCACAGATACGCAGTATTTT	CSASRGFGTDTQYF
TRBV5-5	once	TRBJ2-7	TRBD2	TGTGCCAGCAGCTTCTTAGCGGGAGACCACGAGCAGTACTTC	CASSFLAGDHEQYF
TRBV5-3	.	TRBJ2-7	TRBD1	TGTGCCAGAAGCAAGAAGCCGGGACAGGACACCTACGAGCAGTACTTC	CARSKKPGQDTYEQYF
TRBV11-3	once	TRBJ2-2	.	TGTGCCAGCAGCTTAGGATGGACAGTGAACACCGGGGAGCTGTTTTTT	CASSLGWTVNTGELFF
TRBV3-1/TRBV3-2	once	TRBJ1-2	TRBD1	TGTGCCAGCAGCCAAGATGGGCCCACAGGGGAGGCCGCCTATGGCTACACCTTC	CASSQDGPTGEAAYGYTF
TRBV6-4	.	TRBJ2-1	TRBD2	TGTGCCAGCAGTGAGGCGGGAGGGTCCTACAATGAGCAGTTCTTC	CASSEAGGSYNEQFF
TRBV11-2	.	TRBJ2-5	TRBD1	TGTGCCAGCAGCCCAGGGACAGCTACTAAAGAGACCCAGTACTTC	CASSPGTATKETQYF
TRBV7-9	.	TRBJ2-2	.	TGTGCCAGCAGCTTAGCCGGCACCGGGGAGCTGTTTTTT	CASSLAGTGELFF
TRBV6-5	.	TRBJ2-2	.	TGTGCCAGCAAATTGGCGGTCGGGGAGCTGTTTTTT	CASKLAVGELFF